This T cell receptor (beta chain) originates from a study of CD8 T cells in Susac syndrome. This clonotype was recorded once. Negative isolation was used for CD8+ and CD4+ T cells and FACS enrichment for TEMRA cells. After extraction with the RNeasy kit, roughly 0.45 to 1 ug of the RNA was reverse transcribed using random hexamers. Amplification of TCR beta CDR3 used immunoSEQ multiplex PCR across 54 Vbeta and 13 Jbeta. TCRdb reprocessed the immunoSEQ multiplex PCR reads via MiXCR and lists one record per CDR3 protein. The repertoire holds fewer than 350,000 distinct CDR3 sequences, with 92% as singletons. Germline lookup yields CDR1 MGHDK and CDR2 SYGVNS. The CDR3 length is 16 residues. The J segment lost 10 bases and the V segment lost 7 bases, leaving 16 bases of the junction unmatched.

The chain joins TRBV25-1 to TRBJ2-1, with TRBD1 identical over 10 bases. The sample comprised CD4+ T cells from PBMCs. The TCR originated in a human donor with multiple sclerosis. This CDR3 is CASTEGDRGVIREQFF. In DNA, the CDR3 is TGTGCCAGCACCGAGGGGGACAGGGGCGTTATAAGGGAGCAGTTCTTC.